The 31 T cell receptor beta chains in this list originate from one sample, sequenced in a study of OX40 agonist ivuxolimab in advanced cancers. Sequencing used immunoSEQ multiplex PCR; TCRdb keeps in-frame clones, though not all of them. The sample records about 66,000 clones, roughly 80% being singletons. Sequences were derived from CD4+ or CD8+ T cells sorted from blood, sampled in a trial of the OX40 agonist ivuxolimab. Source of these receptors: an adult with an advanced solid tumor such as melanoma, head and neck, liver or kidney cancer.

The chain combines TRBV5-6 with TRBJ1-5, with 7 positions matching TRBD1. The germline V gene encodes CDR1 SGHDT and CDR2 YYEEEE. The CDR3 contains 14 residues. Trimming took 4 bases from V and 4 from J; bases not matched to a gene: 5. CDR3 in DNA: TGTGCCAGCAGCCGTACGACAGGGAATCAGCCCCAGCATTTT. This gives the protein CASSRTTGNQPQHF.

This clone was seen more than once but under ten times. The chain couples TRBV7-6 to TRBJ2-1, with D perhaps matching TRBD2 (6 bases). Germline values: CDR1 SGHVS, CDR2 FNYEAQ. Trimming cost V 5 bases and J 1 base, with 9 bases left between them. The CDR3 runs to 14 residues. CDR3 bases: TGTGCCAGCAGCGTTAGCGGTTCCTACAATGAGCAGTTCTTC. Its translation is CASSVSGSYNEQFF.

This clone has a handful of counts. The rearrangement uses TRBV5-5 and TRBJ1-6; D remains unclear. CDR3 length: 12 residues. Trimming pared 0 bases from V and 10 bases from J, leaving 5 bases between. Germline V lookup: CDR1 SGHKS, CDR2 YYEKEE (reference sequence). CDR3 coding DNA: TGTGCCAGCAGCTTGGCCAGCTCACCCCTCCACTTT. Translation gives CASSLASSPLHF.

V is TRBV4-2 and J is TRBJ1-3; TRBD1 matches at 7 bases. Germline V gives CDR1 LGHNA, CDR2 YNFKEQ. V lost 4 bases, J lost 1 base, and 4 bases stayed unmatched. The length of the CDR3 is 15 residues. CDR3 in DNA: TGTGCCAGCAGCCCAGCGACAGGGTCTGGAAACACCATATATTTT. Translating gives CASSPATGSGNTIYF.

This chain uses TRBV14 with TRBJ2-3; D is perhaps TRBD1 (5 bases). The CDR3 contains 13 residues. V lost 6 bases, J lost 2 bases, and 9 bases lay in between. Looked up from germline, CDR1 is SGHDN and CDR2 is FVKESK. This chain's CDR3 is CASRTTATDTQYF. The CDR3 nucleotides read TGTGCCAGCAGGACGACAGCCACAGATACGCAGTATTTT.

The chain has TRBV6-6 and TRBJ2-5; 9 nucleotides align to TRBD1. TRBJ2-7 explains the end of the DNA better; the J call may be wrong. The CDR3 sequence is 16 residues long. The germline V gene has CDR1 MNHNY and CDR2 SVGAGI (reference sequence). The CDR3 here is CASSYRVGQGTYEQYF. CDR3 DNA: TGTGCCAGCAGTTATAGAGTGGGACAGGGAACCTACGAGCAGTACTTC.

This clone was recorded a few times. Here the CDR3 reads CATNPTVQETQYF. The CDR3 DNA reads as TGTGCCACCAACCCGACAGTCCAAGAGACCCAGTACTTC. The chain has TRBV28 and TRBJ2-5; D is possibly TRBD1 (5 bases). The V end lost 10 bases, the J end lost 1 base, and 13 bases lay between the germline ends. The germline V gene encodes CDR1 MDHEN and CDR2 SYDVKM. The CDR3 runs to 13 residues.

The chain carries TRBV5-5 and TRBJ2-2; no clear D. Germline V CDR1 and CDR2: SGHKS, YYEKEE (reference sequence). The CDR3 covers 17 residues. V gave up 3 bases and J gave up 4 bases, with 19 bases separating them. The CDR3 reads CASSSSSGRDGTGELFF. CDR3 DNA sequence: TGTGCCAGCAGCTCCAGTAGTGGCCGCGATGGCACCGGGGAGCTGTTTTTT.

Points on this clone: Other nucleotide sequences from this sample produce the same CDR3. This rearrangement joins TRBV5-1 to TRBJ2-3, with TRBD2 identical over 12 bases. J was trimmed by 5 bases and V by 4 bases; bases with no gene match: 5. The CDR3 totals 15 residues. CDR1 SGHRS and CDR2 YFSETQ come from the germline V gene. The CDR3 loop is CASSPLAGGRDTQYF. CDR3 bases: TGCGCCAGCAGCCCGCTAGCGGGGGGGCGAGATACGCAGTATTTT. The full variable domain, rest sourced from reference TRBV5-1 and TRBJ2-3, is KAGVTQTPRYLIKTRGQQVTLSCSPISGHRSVSWYQQTPGQGLQFLFEYFSETQRNKGNFPGRFSGRQFSNSRSEMNVSTLELGDSALYLCASSPLAGGRDTQYFGPGTRLTVL.

The V call is TRBV6-1, the J call TRBJ2-2, with D maybe TRBD1 (6 bases). The germline V gene has CDR1 MNHNS and CDR2 SASEGT. The CDR3 is 15 residues long. V lost 5 bases to trimming and J lost 1 base, with 11 bases between them. CDR3 sequence: CASSSRTENTGELFF. CDR3 DNA sequence: TGTGCCAGCAGTAGCCGGACAGAGAACACCGGGGAGCTGTTTTTT.

In its sample, this clone was seen once. The chain recombines TRBV7-9 with TRBJ2-7; the D gene could be TRBD1 or TRBD2 (5 bases each). From germline, CDR1 is SEHNR and CDR2 FQNEAQ (reference sequence). V was shortened by 2 bases and J by 3 bases, with 11 bases between the two germline ends. The CDR3 is 14 amino acids. CDR3 in DNA: TGTGCCAGCAGCTTATTGGCAGGGAGCTACGAGCAGTACTTC. Translation: CASSLLAGSYEQYF.

This clone was recorded a few times. The CDR3 here is CSVETNGDGYTF. The CDR3 DNA sequence: TGCAGCGTTGAGACGAATGGGGATGGCTACACCTTC. J is TRBJ1-2 and V is TRBV29-1, with no clear D. This CDR3 is built from 12 residues. Trimming pared 3 bases from V and 6 bases from J, leaving 11 bases between. CDR1 is SQVTM and CDR2 is ANQGSEA in the germline V gene.

This clone was found a few times. This chain uses TRBV7-3 with TRBJ2-5, with 10 bases identical to TRBD2. The length of the CDR3 is 16 residues. The J segment lost 2 bases and the V segment lost 2 bases, leaving 5 bases of the junction unmatched. In germline, CDR1 is SGHTA, CDR2 FQGTGA. The CDR3 DNA sequence: TGTGCCAGCAGCTTAGGGATAGCGGGAGGACAAGAGACCCAGTACTTC. Amino acid sequence: CASSLGIAGGQETQYF.

This clone was found once. The chain recombines TRBV10-3 with TRBJ1-1; tentative D call: TRBD1 (5 bases). CDR3 size: 15 residues. Between the trimmed V and J ends, which lost 3 bases and 7 bases, there was a span of 18 bases. The V gene's germline CDR1 is ENHRY and CDR2 SYGVKD. In DNA form, the CDR3 reads TGTGCCATCAGTGACTCCGGCGGGGGAGGAAATGAAGCTTTCTTT. This gives the protein CAISDSGGGGNEAFF.

V and J are TRBV30 and TRBJ2-1, with TRBD2 identical over 11 bases. The V gene end was trimmed by 5 bases and the J gene end by 3 bases; junction bases not matched to a gene: 6. The CDR3 covers 15 residues. The germline gives CDR1 GTSNPN, CDR2 SVGIG (reference sequence). The CDR3 DNA is TGTGCCTGGGCAAAGGGGACTAGCGGCTACAATGAGCAGTTCTTC. Translation gives CAWAKGTSGYNEQFF.

J is TRBJ1-2 and V is TRBV7-9; unclear D gene. Per the germline V gene, CDR1 is SEHNR and CDR2 is FQNEAQ (reference sequence). This CDR3 contains 12 residues. V lost 2 bases to trimming and J lost 3 bases, with 4 bases between them. Here the CDR3 DNA reads TGTGCCAGCAGCTTAACAGACTATGGCTACACCTTC. It translates to CASSLTDYGYTF.

Turning to this clone: One end of the junction is discordant with germline, which a read error may explain. The chain combines TRBV10-3 with TRBJ2-2; TRBD1 matches at 8 bases. Looked up from germline, CDR1 is ENHRY and CDR2 is SYGVKD. The CDR3 contains 13 residues. The CDR3, as DNA: TGTGCCCTCAGGGGGCGCGAGGACGGGGAGCTGTTTTTT. It encodes CALRGREDGELFF.

The chain employs TRBV28 and TRBJ1-5; TRBD1 aligns across 7 bases. CDR3 length: 13 residues. Germline loops: CDR1 MDHEN, CDR2 SYDVKM. The V and J ends lost 6 bases and 6 bases, in that order; junction bases with no gene match: 5. The CDR3 sequence: CASRLGQVQPQHF. The CDR3 DNA sequence: TGTGCCAGCAGATTAGGACAGGTTCAGCCCCAGCATTTT.

The chain joins TRBV7-6 to TRBJ1-1, with D unclear. The V gene lost 5 bases and the J gene lost 0 bases, with 4 bases spanning the gap. The CDR3 runs 12 residues. CDR1 is SGHVS, CDR2 FNYEAQ, per germline. CDR3 nucleotide sequence: TGTGCCAGCAGCGCAGTGAACACTGAAGCTTTCTTT. The encoded protein is CASSAVNTEAFF.

The V and J genes are TRBV28 and TRBJ2-1; D is uncertain. There are 15 residues in the CDR3. CDR1 is MDHEN, CDR2 SYDVKM, per germline. Deletions cut 2 bases from V and 7 bases from J, with 15 bases between. The CDR3: CASSLLDQQRNEQFF. In DNA form, the CDR3 reads TGTGCCAGCAGTTTACTGGACCAACAAAGGAATGAGCAGTTCTTC.

The chain uses TRBV14 and TRBJ2-5, with D possibly TRBD1 on 6 matching bases. Judging by the DNA end, TRBJ2-7 fits better; the J call may be wrong. This CDR3 is built from 15 residues. Germline V CDR1 and CDR2: SGHDN, FVKESK. CDR3 coding DNA: TGTGCCAGCAGCCAACTCGGCGGACAGTCCTACGAGCAGTACTTC. The encoded protein is CASSQLGGQSYEQYF.

This clone was counted once. The V and J genes are TRBV18 and TRBJ1-2, with D unresolved. CDR1 and CDR2 (germline): KGHSH, LQKENI. The CDR3 spans 16 residues. V was pared by 2 bases and J by 7 bases, with 20 bases between. CDR3 protein: CASSPGQAGPRSGYTF. The CDR3 DNA sequence: TGTGCCAGCTCACCAGGCCAGGCTGGCCCGAGATCTGGCTACACCTTC.

V gene TRBV9 combines with J gene TRBJ2-1, with TRBD2 identical over 9 bases. The CDR3 has 15 amino acids. J gave up 6 bases and V 3 bases, and 7 bases lay outside the gene matches. Germline-derived CDR1 and CDR2 are SGDLS and YYNGEE. The CDR3 is CASSAYLAGLNEQFF. For the CDR3, the DNA is TGTGCCAGCAGCGCCTATCTAGCGGGACTCAATGAGCAGTTCTTC.

V is TRBV5-1 and J is TRBJ2-1, with D perhaps matching TRBD2 (6 bases). The CDR3 contains 14 residues. V lost 0 bases and J lost 7, with 11 bases in between. Germline CDR1 reads SGHRS; CDR2 reads YFSETQ. In DNA, the CDR3 is TGCGCCAGCAGCTTGGACGGGACTGGGAATGAGCAGTTCTTC. Translating gives CASSLDGTGNEQFF.

The chain has TRBV11-2 and TRBJ2-1, with 9 bases lining up with TRBD2. The junction had 6 bases not matched to a gene; V was cut back by 2 bases and J by 4 bases. This CDR3 region has 16 residues. Looked up from germline, CDR1 is SGHAT and CDR2 is FQNNGV. CDR3 DNA: TGTGCCAGCAGCTTACGTCCAGCGGGGGGATACAATGAGCAGTTCTTC. It specifies CASSLRPAGGYNEQFF.

In its sample, this clone was seen a few times. V gene TRBV5-1 combines with J gene TRBJ2-7, with D possibly TRBD2 on 6 matching bases. Germline CDR1 is SGHRS and CDR2 is YFSETQ. The CDR3 runs to 18 residues. Trimming shortened V by 1 base and J by 6 bases, and 26 bases separated the two germline ends. The CDR3 nucleotides read TGCGCCAGCAGCTTGTTCCTAGCGTCTTTAGCCACAACGCGCGAGCAGTACTTC. Residues: CASSLFLASLATTREQYF.

The V call is TRBV28, the J call TRBJ2-1; D perhaps matches TRBD2 (5 bases). Germline V lookup: CDR1 MDHEN, CDR2 SYDVKM. Trimming removed 6 bases from V and 7 bases from J, with 19 bases in between. This CDR3 is built from 15 residues. CDR3 bases: TGTGCCAGCAGCACTACCGGGCGCGGGCGGAATGAGCAGTTCTTC. Protein sequence: CASSTTGRGRNEQFF.

In this sample, this clone turned up a few times. The chain links TRBV19 to TRBJ1-4; 7 bases line up with TRBD1. The CDR3 has 13 residues. CDR1 is LNHDA and CDR2 is SQIVND in the germline V gene (reference sequence). J gave up 8 bases and V 8 bases, and 8 bases lay outside the gene matches. In DNA form, the CDR3 reads TGTGCCAGTTGGAGCAGGGGGAACGAAAAACTGTTTTTT. Protein product: CASWSRGNEKLFF.

The V and J genes are TRBV11-3 and TRBJ2-3, with D perhaps TRBD2 (5 bases). Trimming cost V 1 base and J 2 bases, with 10 bases left between them. The germline CDR1 and CDR2 sequences are SGHNT and YENEEA. The CDR3 covers 15 residues. The CDR3 DNA follows: TGTGCCAGCAGCTTAGTGAGCGGAGCCACAGATACGCAGTATTTT. Protein sequence: CASSLVSGATDTQYF.

This chain connects TRBV28 to TRBJ2-7; D gene unclear. Trimming took 4 bases from V and 2 from J, leaving 15 bases between them. The CDR3 runs to 15 residues. Per the germline V gene, CDR1 is MDHEN and CDR2 is SYDVKM. As DNA, the CDR3 is TGTGCCAGCAGTTCAATATCAACTGCGGCCTACGAGCAGTACTTC. Translation: CASSSISTAAYEQYF.

CDR3 sequence: CASSPGTAPYEQYF. The CDR3 DNA is TGTGCCAGCAGCCCCGGGACAGCCCCCTACGAGCAGTACTTC. This chain joins TRBV6-6 and TRBJ2-7; 7 bases match TRBD1. This CDR3 region has 14 residues. Trimming removed 6 bases from V and 2 bases from J; junction bases left unmatched: 7. Germline V gene data show CDR1 as MNHNY and CDR2 as SVGAGI (reference sequence).